The 32 T cell receptor beta chains presented below share a single source sample, sequenced in a study of blood T cell repertoires in COVID-19. Sequencing was performed with immunoSEQ multiplex PCR; in TCRdb, only in-frame clones are kept and a portion is missing. Among about 100,000 clones, almost 80% were seen once, and the ten largest hold 9.5% to 13%. The material sequenced was peripheral blood. All receptors derive from a woman between 65 and 79 years old with acute or convalescent COVID-19.

This clone was detected only once. V usage is TRBV5-6 and J usage is TRBJ2-7; D possibly corresponds to TRBD2 (5 bases). The CDR3 extends over 12 amino acids. Germline V gene sequence: CDR1 SGHDT, CDR2 YYEEEE. The ends were cut back, 0 bases at V and 6 bases at J, with 7 bases in the middle. This CDR3 reads CASSLGGAEQYV. The CDR3 DNA follows: TGTGCCAGCAGCTTGGGGGGAGCCGAGCAGTACGTC.

The CDR3 is CASGTGTGFTGELFF. The CDR3 DNA reads as TGTGCCAGCGGAACCGGGACAGGTTTCACCGGGGAGCTGTTTTTT. The chain carries TRBV27 and TRBJ2-2; 8 positions match TRBD1. CDR1 is MNHEY and CDR2 is SMNVEV in the germline V gene (reference sequence). The CDR3 is made up of 15 amino acids. The J segment lost 4 bases and the V segment lost 8 bases, leaving 9 bases of the junction unmatched.

The V and J genes are TRBV19 and TRBJ2-1; 8 bases align to TRBD2. CDR1 is LNHDA and CDR2 is SQIVND in the germline V gene (reference sequence). V lost 5 bases and J lost 0; bases outside the gene matches: 9. This CDR3 is 17 amino acids long. The CDR3 loop is CASSSAGGPISYNEQFF. CDR3 nucleotides: TGTGCCAGTAGTTCCGCGGGGGGCCCTATCTCCTACAATGAGCAGTTCTTC.

The rearrangement links TRBV5-1 to TRBJ2-7; TRBD1 matches at 7 bases. Trimming at V came to 3 bases and at J to 0 bases, leaving 9 bases not matched to a gene. The CDR3 is 16 amino acids. Germline V lookup: CDR1 SGHRS, CDR2 YFSETQ. This CDR3 reads CASSSGDSISSYEQYF. The CDR3 DNA is TGCGCCAGCAGCTCCGGGGACAGCATCAGCTCCTACGAGCAGTACTTC.

The chain is built from TRBV19 and TRBJ1-6; possibly TRBD1 for D (5 bases). The V end lost 7 bases, the J end lost 10 bases, and 17 bases lay between the germline ends. The germline V gene has CDR1 LNHDA and CDR2 SQIVND (reference sequence). The CDR3 totals 14 residues. CDR3: CASKPTGVLSPLHF. The CDR3 DNA reads TGTGCCAGTAAACCGACGGGGGTATTATCACCCCTCCACTTT.

The chain uses TRBV10-3 and TRBJ1-2; tentatively, D is TRBD1 (6 bases). This CDR3 has 15 amino acids. V lost 5 bases, J lost 8 bases, and 21 bases lay in between. From germline, CDR1 is ENHRY and CDR2 SYGVKD. This chain's CDR3 is CAISSHLTGLDGYTF. CDR3 sequence (DNA): TGTGCCATCAGTTCTCATCTTACAGGGCTGGACGGCTACACCTTC.

The gene calls are TRBV7-2 and TRBJ2-1; TRBD2 matches at 12 bases. Germline V lookup: CDR1 SGHTA, CDR2 FQGNSA. J was trimmed by 0 bases and V by 5 bases; bases with no gene match: 5. The CDR3 sequence is 17 residues long. The CDR3 is CASSVLAGGSSYNEQFF. DNA for the CDR3: TGTGCCAGCAGCGTTCTAGCGGGGGGGAGCTCCTACAATGAGCAGTTCTTC. The full variable domain, completed using reference TRBV7-2 and TRBJ2-1, is GAGVSQSPSNKVTEKGKDVELRCDPISGHTALYWYRQSLGQGLEFLIYFQGNSAPDKSGLPSDRFSAERTGGSVSTLTIQRTQQEDSAVYLCASSVLAGGSSYNEQFFGPGTRLTVL.

The chain links TRBV5-1 to TRBJ1-6; no reliable D call. V dropped 0 bases and J dropped 8 bases, with 12 bases sitting between them. This CDR3 has 15 residues. Germline assignment: CDR1 SGHRS and CDR2 YFSETQ. This CDR3 is CASSLARERDSPLHF. CDR3 DNA sequence: TGCGCCAGCAGCTTGGCAAGGGAGCGGGATTCACCCCTCCACTTT.

The chain joins TRBV6-1 to TRBJ2-3, with 11 bases lining up with TRBD2. J was trimmed by 4 bases and V by 2 bases; bases with no gene match: 8. Germline V gives CDR1 MNHNS, CDR2 SASEGT. The CDR3 totals 17 residues. DNA for the CDR3: TGTGCCAGCAGTGAACAGGGTAGCGGGGGGGCCGCAGATACGCAGTATTTT. It encodes CASSEQGSGGAADTQYF.

J is TRBJ1-1 and V is TRBV9; D ambiguous. Trimming removed 2 bases from V and 1 base from J, with 6 bases in between. This CDR3 is built from 13 residues. Germline loops: CDR1 SGDLS, CDR2 YYNGEE. Here the CDR3 DNA reads TGTGCCAGCAGCGTGACACCGAACACTGAAGCTTTCTTT. Amino acid sequence: CASSVTPNTEAFF.

This chain connects TRBV5-1 to TRBJ2-1, with unresolved D. Germline lookup yields CDR1 SGHRS and CDR2 YFSETQ. The CDR3 loop spans 14 amino acids. The germline V and J ends were trimmed by 0 bases and 7 bases, with 11 bases remaining between them. For the CDR3, the DNA is TGCGCCAGCAGCTTGGTGCCGGGTAGTAATGAGCAGTTCTTC. The encoded protein is CASSLVPGSNEQFF. The full variable domain, with the rest looked up from reference TRBV5-1 and TRBJ2-1, is KAGVTQTPRYLIKTRGQQVTLSCSPISGHRSVSWYQQTPGQGLQFLFEYFSETQRNKGNFPGRFSGRQFSNSRSEMNVSTLELGDSALYLCASSLVPGSNEQFFGPGTRLTVL.

V usage is TRBV5-4 and J usage is TRBJ1-6; maybe TRBD1 (5 bases). This CDR3 comprises 16 residues. The ends were cut back, 4 bases at V and 9 bases at J, with 20 bases in the middle. Germline assignment: CDR1 SGHNT and CDR2 YYREEE (reference sequence). In DNA, the CDR3 is TGTGCCAGCAGCGACGGACGGACCTCTCAGGGTTCACCCCTCCACTTT. Amino acid sequence: CASSDGRTSQGSPLHF.

The rearrangement joins TRBV5-1 to TRBJ1-5; D is unclear. The germline gives CDR1 SGHRS, CDR2 YFSETQ. The CDR3 sequence is 15 residues long. V lost 4 bases and J lost 5, with 16 bases in between. CDR3 bases: TGCGCCAGCAGCCTGGACGGCGGAGGCGATCAGCCCCAGCATTTT. This encodes CASSLDGGGDQPQHF.

V gene TRBV29-1 combines with J gene TRBJ1-2, with D possibly being TRBD1 (6 bases). V lost 2 bases and J lost 6, with 10 bases in between. CDR1 is SQVTM, CDR2 ANQGSEA, per germline. The CDR3 contains 12 residues. The CDR3 DNA reads TGCAGCGTTGAATCAGGGGAACATGGCTACACCTTC. Protein sequence: CSVESGEHGYTF.

The chain links TRBV19 to TRBJ2-7, with 9 positions matching TRBD2. The ends lost 0 bases at V and 4 bases at J; junction bases unmatched: 7. From germline, CDR1 is LNHDA and CDR2 SQIVND (reference sequence). The CDR3 contains 16 residues. The CDR3 sequence is CASSIDQLAGRYEQYF. Written as DNA, the CDR3 is TGTGCCAGTAGTATAGATCAACTAGCGGGCCGTTACGAGCAGTACTTC.

V gene TRBV6-5 combines with J gene TRBJ1-3; 7 bases line up with TRBD1. The V and J ends lost 5 bases and 6 bases, in that order; junction bases with no gene match: 7. This CDR3 contains 14 residues. The germline gives CDR1 MNHEY, CDR2 SVGAGI. The CDR3 region has the DNA TGTGCCAGCAGTATCGACAGGGAAGTAAACACCATATATTTT. Translation gives CASSIDREVNTIYF.

Notes on this clone: Different DNA sequences within this sample yield the same CDR3. This chain joins TRBV6-5 and TRBJ1-3; 10 bases agree with TRBD1. Germline values: CDR1 MNHEY, CDR2 SVGAGI. V gave up 9 bases and J gave up 4 bases; unmatched junction bases: 3. This CDR3 comprises 13 residues. The CDR3 loop is CASRQGAGNTIYF. The DNA for the CDR3 is TGTGCCAGTCGACAGGGGGCGGGAAACACCATATATTTT.

The V and J genes are TRBV7-2 and TRBJ2-3; TRBD2 is a possible D gene (6 bases). The CDR3 runs 15 residues. Trimming stripped 4 bases from V and 0 bases from J, with 11 bases between. Germline loops: CDR1 SGHTA, CDR2 FQGNSA. The CDR3 region is CASSSPGVSTDTQYF. Written as DNA, the CDR3 is TGTGCCAGCAGCTCCCCGGGGGTTAGCACAGATACGCAGTATTTT.

This chain links TRBV5-1 with TRBJ1-6; tentative D call: TRBD1 (6 bases). CDR1 is SGHRS and CDR2 is YFSETQ in the germline V gene. The CDR3 is 12 residues long. Trimming cost V 0 bases and J 14 bases, with 9 bases left between them. DNA for the CDR3: TGCGCCAGCAGCTTGGATCAGGGGACCCTCCACTTT. Encoded protein: CASSLDQGTLHF.

The J gene is TRBJ1-3, the V gene TRBV6-5; D might be TRBD1 (6 bases). Germline V gives CDR1 MNHEY, CDR2 SVGAGI. There are 15 residues in the CDR3. Trimming pared 5 bases from V and 1 base from J, leaving 12 bases between. CDR3 sequence (DNA): TGTGCCAGCAGTCTACGGACAGATTCTGGAAACACCATATATTTT. It translates to CASSLRTDSGNTIYF.

The DNA for the CDR3 is TGTGCCAGCAGTTACTCGACCAGGGGAACTGAAGCTTTCTTT. This gives the protein CASSYSTRGTEAFF. This chain uses TRBV6-5 with TRBJ1-1; perhaps TRBD1 as D (6 bases). V shed 0 bases and J shed 5 bases, with 10 bases lying between them. The CDR3 has 14 amino acids. Per germline, CDR1 MNHEY and CDR2 SVGAGI.

The rearrangement links TRBV9 to TRBJ2-1; TRBD2 might be the D (6 bases). The CDR3 covers 15 residues. Germline CDR1 is SGDLS and CDR2 is YYNGEE. With 4 bases removed from V and 0 bases from J, the gap between germline ends came to 11 bases. In DNA form, the CDR3 reads TGTGCCAGCAGCACTCAAGCGGGCTCCTACAATGAGCAGTTCTTC. Its translation is CASSTQAGSYNEQFF.

This chain joins TRBV14 and TRBJ2-4; tentatively, D is TRBD1 (6 bases). Germline assignment: CDR1 SGHDN and CDR2 FVKESK. The CDR3 covers 12 residues. The germline V and J ends were trimmed by 4 bases and 9 bases, with 10 bases remaining between them. The CDR3 loop reads CASSLQGGIQYF. CDR3 nucleotides: TGTGCCAGCAGCCTACAAGGGGGCATTCAGTACTTC.

The chain couples TRBV4-3 to TRBJ2-7; 8 bases agree with TRBD1. Germline assignment: CDR1 LGHNA and CDR2 YSLEER. V was pared by 4 bases and J by 2 bases, with 7 bases of the junction left unmatched. This CDR3 has 15 residues. CDR3 bases: TGCGCCAGCAGCCTTGCATGGACAGGGCCCTACGAGCAGTACGTC. It yields the protein CASSLAWTGPYEQYV.

The chain has TRBV10-3 and TRBJ2-7; tentatively, D is TRBD1 (6 bases). V gave up 2 bases and J gave up 7 bases, with 12 bases separating them. From germline, CDR1 is ENHRY and CDR2 SYGVKD. The CDR3 runs 13 residues. The CDR3 reads CAISETGMSEQYF. The CDR3 DNA is TGTGCCATCAGTGAGACAGGGATGTCTGAGCAGTACTTC.

Only a few counts were recorded for this clone. The chain combines TRBV6-5 with TRBJ1-2, with 7 bases aligning to TRBD1. V gave up 4 bases and J gave up 8 bases; unmatched junction bases: 7. CDR1 MNHEY and CDR2 SVGAGI come from the germline V gene. This CDR3 contains 13 residues. The chain's CDR3 is CASSSPTGKGYTF. CDR3 coding DNA: TGTGCCAGCAGTTCCCCGACAGGGAAAGGCTACACCTTC.

The V call is TRBV5-5, the J call TRBJ2-3; 9 positions match TRBD1. The CDR3 runs to 16 residues. Germline V gene lookup returns CDR1 SGHKS and CDR2 YYEKEE (reference sequence). The ends lost 2 bases at V and 6 bases at J; junction bases unmatched: 10. The CDR3 sequence is CASSFAGTGSSDTQYF. CDR3 DNA: TGTGCCAGCAGCTTTGCCGGGACAGGGTCCTCCGATACGCAGTATTTT.

The CDR3 sequence is CAWRPGTSGGAWNEQYF. Written as DNA, the CDR3 is TGTGCCTGGAGGCCTGGGACTAGCGGGGGGGCTTGGAACGAGCAGTACTTC. The chain combines TRBV30 with TRBJ2-7; 16 positions match TRBD2. The J segment lost 5 bases and the V segment lost 3 bases, leaving 10 bases of the junction unmatched. CDR1 is GTSNPN and CDR2 is SVGIG in the germline V gene (reference sequence). This CDR3 has 17 residues.

The V gene is TRBV5-1, the J gene TRBJ2-5, with 8 bases that match TRBD2. From germline, CDR1 is SGHRS and CDR2 YFSETQ. The ends lost 4 bases at V and 3 bases at J; junction bases unmatched: 11. CDR3 length equals 16 residues. Here the CDR3 reads CASSPGGSGAKETQYF. In DNA form, the CDR3 reads TGCGCCAGCAGCCCGGGAGGTAGCGGGGCCAAAGAGACCCAGTACTTC.

The chain combines TRBV29-1 with TRBJ1-1; 11 nucleotides agree with TRBD1. The junction had 5 bases not matched to a gene; V was cut back by 7 bases and J by 4 bases. The CDR3 is 13 amino acids. The germline CDR1 and CDR2 sequences are SQVTM and ANQGSEA. CDR3 in DNA: TGCAGCGCTGGACAGGGGGCTAGCACTGAAGCTTTCTTT. Protein product: CSAGQGASTEAFF.

Of note for this clone: The same CDR3 also results from other DNA sequences found in this sample. The genes are TRBV9 and TRBJ1-2, with D perhaps TRBD1 (5 bases). CDR1 and CDR2 (germline): SGDLS, YYNGEE. This CDR3 is built from 14 residues. V was cut by 2 bases and J by 0 bases, with 8 bases left in between. The CDR3 loop is CASSVVGPNYGYTF. The DNA of the CDR3 is TGTGCCAGCAGCGTGGTGGGGCCTAACTATGGCTACACCTTC.

The chain is built from TRBV14 and TRBJ2-3, with D perhaps matching TRBD1 (5 bases). This CDR3 comprises 15 residues. V gave up 0 bases and J gave up 1 base, with 8 bases separating them. Germline CDR1 and CDR2: SGHDN and FVKESK. The CDR3 region has the DNA TGTGCCAGCAGCCAAGACAGGGTTCGCACAGATACGCAGTATTTT. It codes for CASSQDRVRTDTQYF.